This T cell receptor beta chain was observed in a study of T cell responses to AZD1222 COVID-19 vaccine. The table came from immunoSEQ multiplex PCR; TCRdb's copy has only in-frame clones and leaves some out. Altogether 99,000 or so clones are present, approximately 88% being singletons, with the ten largest covering more than 6.5%. Concerning this clone itself: What it recognizes is unknown.

Study results and caveats: Spike regions recognized by vaccine-associated CD4 TCRs spanned the protein, led by 160-218 and 743-854. Two doses of AZD1222 preceded a rise in Spike-specific TCR breadth and depth. Of the AZD1222 recipients, only 5 to 7 were seropositive at baseline.

The receptor comes from an adult in good health. Here the sequenced sample was peripheral blood, taken on day 0 of AZD1222 vaccination.

Here the CDR3 reads CASSFIDTQYF. CDR3 nucleotide sequence: TGTGCCAGCAGCTTCATCGATACGCAGTATTTT. V usage is TRBV5-4 and J usage is TRBJ2-3; D gene ambiguous. Trimming removed 2 bases from V and 6 bases from J, with 4 bases in between. CDR3 length: 11 amino acids. Germline V gene data show CDR1 as SGHNT and CDR2 as YYREEE (reference sequence).